Presented here are 27 T cell receptor beta chains from one specimen sequenced in a study of blood T cell repertoires in COVID-19. Measured with immunoSEQ multiplex PCR; TCRdb has only the in-frame clones, and not every one. The sample has under 300,000 clones; about 86% are singletons. The sample taken for sequencing was peripheral blood. The receptors derive from a woman in her thirties with COVID-19, enrolled during active disease.

This clone was observed at least ten times. This chain links TRBV29-1 with TRBJ1-3, with 11 bases lining up with TRBD1. This CDR3 comprises 16 residues. The germline CDR1 and CDR2 sequences are SQVTM and ANQGSEA. With V trimmed by 2 bases and J by 1 base, 4 bases remained unmatched. CDR3 in amino acids: CSVERTGGASGNTIYF. Here the CDR3 DNA reads TGCAGCGTTGAACGGACAGGGGGCGCGTCTGGAAACACCATATATTTT.

Details on this clone: The identical CDR3 is also encoded by other nucleotide sequences in the sample. V gene TRBV5-1 combines with J gene TRBJ2-7; the D gene is possibly TRBD2 (5 bases). CDR3 length: 14 residues. Germline CDR1 reads SGHRS; CDR2 reads YFSETQ. The V and J ends lost 0 bases and 1 base respectively, with 8 bases between them. The CDR3 sequence: CASSLAGGSYEQYF. As DNA, the CDR3 is TGCGCCAGCAGCTTGGCCGGAGGTTCCTACGAGCAGTACTTC.

The V call is TRBV10-1, the J call TRBJ1-2; D is possibly TRBD1 (6 bases). The CDR3 consists of 13 residues. Per germline, CDR1 WNHNN and CDR2 SYGVQD (reference sequence). V lost 6 bases and J 4 bases, leaving 12 bases between the germline ends. CDR3 amino acids: CASSKQGPYGYTF. DNA for the CDR3: TGCGCCAGCAGCAAGCAGGGGCCCTATGGCTACACCTTC.

The DNA for the CDR3 is TGTGCCAGTAACGCCGGGACAGTGTACGAGCAGTACTTC. Translated, it gives CASNAGTVYEQYF. The gene calls are TRBV19 and TRBJ2-7, with 7 nucleotides matching TRBD1. The V gene end was trimmed by 7 bases and the J gene end by 4 bases; junction bases not matched to a gene: 7. CDR1 is LNHDA and CDR2 is SQIVND in the germline V gene (reference sequence). The CDR3 is 13 amino acids.

The sample holds a few counts of this clone. V gene TRBV11-2 combines with J gene TRBJ2-7; D may be TRBD2 (6 bases). The CDR3 has 15 residues. Germline V gene data show CDR1 as SGHAT and CDR2 as FQNNGV. Trimming stripped 5 bases from V and 2 bases from J, with 16 bases between. CDR3 coding DNA: TGTGCCAGCAGCCCAGGGTGGACGGGGGCCTACGAGCAGTACTTC. Its protein is CASSPGWTGAYEQYF.

This chain uses TRBV13 with TRBJ1-2; D is ambiguous. V was pared by 2 bases and J by 8 bases, with 9 bases between. This CDR3 is built from 12 residues. Per germline, CDR1 PRHDT and CDR2 FYEKMQ (reference sequence). This CDR3 reads CASSLPGFGYTF. The DNA of the CDR3 is TGTGCCAGCAGCTTACCGGGGTTCGGCTACACCTTC.

This clone was seen a few times. The chain joins TRBV5-6 to TRBJ2-7; D uncertain. The germline V gene has CDR1 SGHDT and CDR2 YYEEEE. CDR3 length equals 14 residues. Trimming took off 4 bases at V and 3 bases at J, with 14 bases between the two ends. As DNA, the CDR3 is TGTGCCAGCAGCCATATATCCGTAGTCTACGAGCAGTACTTC. Its protein product is CASSHISVVYEQYF.

The V call is TRBV6-1, the J call TRBJ2-5, with 10 bases fitting TRBD2. CDR3 size: 16 residues. V was clipped by 3 bases and J by 4 bases; unmatched bases: 8. From germline, CDR1 is MNHNS and CDR2 SASEGT. The DNA for the CDR3 is TGTGCCAGCAGTGACGGAGAGCGGGGGGGCGGAGAGACCCAGTACTTC. It is translated as CASSDGERGGGETQYF.

The chain uses TRBV10-3 and TRBJ2-7; TRBD1 matches at 7 bases. Trimming removed 4 bases from V and 3 bases from J; junction bases left unmatched: 12. The germline V gene has CDR1 ENHRY and CDR2 SYGVKD. The CDR3 has 16 amino acids. The CDR3 sequence: CAISGSGQRTYYEQYF. For the CDR3, the DNA is TGTGCCATCAGTGGTTCGGGACAGCGGACCTACTACGAGCAGTACTTC.

The V call is TRBV19, the J call TRBJ1-2, with D perhaps matching TRBD1 (6 bases). This CDR3 is built from 13 residues. V was cut by 3 bases and J by 8 bases, with 13 bases left in between. The V gene's germline CDR1 is LNHDA and CDR2 SQIVND (reference sequence). CDR3 sequence (DNA): TGTGCCAGTAGTATCGACAGGAAATGGGGCTACACCTTC. Amino acid sequence: CASSIDRKWGYTF.

The chain employs TRBV28 and TRBJ2-7; the D gene is possibly TRBD2 (5 bases). V lost 4 bases to trimming and J lost 3 bases, with 7 bases between them. CDR3 length equals 12 residues. Germline CDR1 and CDR2: MDHEN and SYDVKM. The CDR3 DNA reads TGTGCCAGCAGTTCCGGGATCTACGAGCAGTACTTC. It codes for CASSSGIYEQYF.

The genes are TRBV19 and TRBJ2-7, with 7 bases lining up with TRBD2. Germline-derived CDR1 and CDR2 are LNHDA and SQIVND (reference sequence). The CDR3 extends over 12 amino acids. V shed 11 bases, J shed 6 bases, and the junction held 10 bases outside the gene matches. This chain's CDR3 is CACRGRGGEQYF. The CDR3 nucleotides are TGTGCCTGCCGGGGGAGGGGCGGCGAGCAGTACTTC.

This clone has only a few counts. The chain has TRBV28 and TRBJ2-5, with TRBD2 matching over 8 bases. Per the germline V gene, CDR1 is MDHEN and CDR2 is SYDVKM. The CDR3 has 14 residues. Trimming took 6 bases from V and 5 from J; bases not matched to a gene: 8. The CDR3 nucleotides read TGTGCCAGCAGACAGCACGGGGGGGTGGAGACCCAGTACTTC. Translating gives CASRQHGGVETQYF.

The chain employs TRBV19 and TRBJ2-1, with TRBD2 identical over 12 bases. This CDR3 contains 17 residues. Germline loops: CDR1 LNHDA, CDR2 SQIVND (reference sequence). Losses at the gene ends were 3 bases for V and 4 bases for J; bases not matched to a gene: 7. For the CDR3, the DNA is TGTGCCAGTAGTATGGCTAGCGGGGGGGCGAGGTACAATGAGCAGTTCTTC. Residues: CASSMASGGARYNEQFF.

This sequence joins TRBV7-7 and TRBJ2-2; 7 bases are shared with TRBD2. J was trimmed by 6 bases and V by 2 bases; bases with no gene match: 6. The germline V gene has CDR1 SSHAT and CDR2 FNYEAQ (reference sequence). The CDR3 is 15 residues long. The CDR3 region is CASSLPAGSSGELFF. The CDR3 nucleotides read TGTGCCAGCAGCTTACCAGCGGGGAGTTCCGGGGAGCTGTTTTTT.

The V call is TRBV27, the J call TRBJ2-7; 7 positions match TRBD2. Germline loops: CDR1 MNHEY, CDR2 SMNVEV (reference sequence). The CDR3 is 14 residues long. After removal of 2 bases from V and 2 bases from J, the junction contained 3 bases not matched to a gene. CDR3 region: CASSLSGDAYEQYF. In DNA form, the CDR3 reads TGTGCCAGCAGTTTAAGCGGGGATGCCTACGAGCAGTACTTC.

V is TRBV29-1 and J is TRBJ1-1; 7 nucleotides line up with TRBD1. Germline CDR1 is SQVTM and CDR2 is ANQGSEA. With V trimmed by 6 bases and J by 3 bases, 4 bases remained unmatched. CDR3 length equals 12 residues. The DNA of the CDR3 is TGCAGCGTAACCACAGGGGACACTGAAGCTTTCTTT. Translation: CSVTTGDTEAFF.

The rearrangement links TRBV5-1 to TRBJ2-1, with 8 bases fitting TRBD2. This CDR3 has 15 amino acids. Losses at the gene ends were 2 bases for V and 6 bases for J; bases not matched to a gene: 7. Per germline, CDR1 SGHRS and CDR2 YFSETQ. CDR3 region: CASSFGGAPSNEQFF. CDR3 nucleotides: TGCGCCAGCAGCTTCGGGGGGGCCCCATCCAATGAGCAGTTCTTC. Using reference TRBV5-1 and TRBJ2-1 for the parts outside the CDR3, the full variable domain is KAGVTQTPRYLIKTRGQQVTLSCSPISGHRSVSWYQQTPGQGLQFLFEYFSETQRNKGNFPGRFSGRQFSNSRSEMNVSTLELGDSALYLCASSFGGAPSNEQFFGPGTRLTVL.

V and J are TRBV6-5 and TRBJ1-5, with TRBD1 as a possible D gene (5 bases). Trimming took off 11 bases at V and 4 bases at J, with 15 bases between the two ends. Germline CDR1 is MNHEY and CDR2 is SVGAGI. The CDR3 has 13 amino acids. The CDR3 sequence is CAAGGGGNQPQHF. CDR3 nucleotides: TGTGCCGCCGGTGGGGGGGGAAATCAGCCCCAGCATTTT.

This chain connects TRBV27 to TRBJ2-5, with D perhaps matching TRBD1 (6 bases). Trimming shortened V by 0 bases and J by 4 bases, and 12 bases separated the two germline ends. Germline loops: CDR1 MNHEY, CDR2 SMNVEV (reference sequence). The CDR3 contains 15 residues. CDR3 sequence reads: CASSLSAGVVETQYF. CDR3 coding DNA: TGTGCCAGCAGTTTATCTGCAGGGGTCGTAGAGACCCAGTACTTC.

The rearrangement joins TRBV5-5 to TRBJ2-2, with 7 bases that match TRBD1. V shed 4 bases, J shed 3 bases, and the junction held 9 bases outside the gene matches. The CDR3 extends over 16 amino acids. Germline lookup yields CDR1 SGHKS and CDR2 YYEKEE (reference sequence). The CDR3 is CASSPTGPPDTGELFF. As DNA, the CDR3 is TGTGCCAGCAGCCCGACAGGGCCCCCGGACACCGGGGAGCTGTTTTTT.

The genes are TRBV5-1 and TRBJ1-1; no reliable D call. The CDR3 covers 14 residues. CDR1 SGHRS and CDR2 YFSETQ come from the germline V gene. Trimming cost V 0 bases and J 8 bases, with 14 bases left between them. This chain's CDR3 is CASSLGGEISEAFF. As DNA, the CDR3 is TGCGCCAGCAGCTTGGGCGGGGAAATCTCGGAAGCTTTCTTT.

The rearrangement joins TRBV2 to TRBJ2-7; D might be TRBD2 (6 bases). V lost 7 bases to trimming and J lost 1 base, with 11 bases between them. The V gene's germline CDR1 is SNHLY and CDR2 FYNNEI. This CDR3 spans 13 amino acids. The CDR3: CASNTDYSYEQYF. CDR3 nucleotide sequence: TGTGCCAGCAATACGGACTATTCCTACGAGCAGTACTTC.

The sample holds one count of this clone. The V and J genes are TRBV5-8 and TRBJ1-5, with 9 nucleotides matching TRBD1. Germline V gene lookup returns CDR1 SGHTS and CDR2 YDEGEE. The J segment lost 7 bases and the V segment lost 3 bases, leaving 8 bases of the junction unmatched. The CDR3 runs to 15 residues. The CDR3 DNA reads TGTGCCAGCAGCTCCGGGACAGGGATCTGGCAGCCCCAGCATTTT. Translation: CASSSGTGIWQPQHF.

In the case of this clone: It is unclear where the CDR3 begins or ends on the DNA, so no DNA is shown, and the CDR3 is as TCRdb lists it. The V call is TRBV2, the J call TRBJ2-4; the D call TRBD1 from the table was never checked on the DNA. Inclusive of both ends, the CDR3 amounts to 13 amino acids. From germline, CDR1 is SNHLY and CDR2 FYNNEI. The chain's CDR3 is CASSTSVRNIQYF.

V and J are TRBV28 and TRBJ2-5, with 9 bases matching TRBD2. Germline V gene lookup returns CDR1 MDHEN and CDR2 SYDVKM. The CDR3 has 14 amino acids. V gave up 6 bases and J gave up 3 bases; unmatched junction bases: 5. CDR3 region: CASRLSGGKETQYF. CDR3 DNA sequence: TGTGCCAGCAGACTTAGCGGGGGCAAAGAGACCCAGTACTTC. The full variable domain, its missing parts supplied by reference TRBV28 and TRBJ2-5, is DVKVTQSSRYLVKRTGEKVFLECVQDMDHENMFWYRQDPGLGLRLIYFSYDVKMKEKGDIPEGYSVSREKKERFSLILESASTNQTSMYLCASRLSGGKETQYFGPGTRLLVL.

The V and J genes are TRBV6-5 and TRBJ2-1, with 9 bases aligning to TRBD1. This CDR3 is built from 14 residues. J was trimmed by 8 bases and V by 5 bases; bases with no gene match: 7. The V gene's germline CDR1 is MNHEY and CDR2 SVGAGI. The CDR3 DNA sequence: TGTGCCAGCAGTACCCTCAGACAGGGGGATGAGCAGTTCTTC. Amino acid sequence: CASSTLRQGDEQFF.